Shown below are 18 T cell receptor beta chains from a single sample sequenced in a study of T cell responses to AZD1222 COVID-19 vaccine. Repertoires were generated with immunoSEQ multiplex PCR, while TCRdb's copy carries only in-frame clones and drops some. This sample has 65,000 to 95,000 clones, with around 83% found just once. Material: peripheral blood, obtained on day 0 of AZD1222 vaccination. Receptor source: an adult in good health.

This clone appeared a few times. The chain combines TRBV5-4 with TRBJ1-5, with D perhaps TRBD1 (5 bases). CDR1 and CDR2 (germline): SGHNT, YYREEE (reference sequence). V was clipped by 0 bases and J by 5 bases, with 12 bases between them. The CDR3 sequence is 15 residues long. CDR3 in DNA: TGTGCCAGCAGCTTGGGGTCAGGGAGGGATCAGCCCCAGCATTTT. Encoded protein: CASSLGSGRDQPQHF.

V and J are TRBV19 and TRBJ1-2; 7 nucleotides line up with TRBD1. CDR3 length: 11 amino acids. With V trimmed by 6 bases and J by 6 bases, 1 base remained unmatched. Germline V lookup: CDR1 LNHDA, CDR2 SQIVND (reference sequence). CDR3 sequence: CASRTGNGYTF. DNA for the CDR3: TGTGCCAGTAGGACAGGGAATGGCTACACCTTC. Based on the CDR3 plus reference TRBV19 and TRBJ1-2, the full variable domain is DGGITQSPKYLFRKEGQNVTLSCEQNLNHDAMYWYRQDPGQGLRLIYYSQIVNDFQKGDIAEGYSVSREKKESFPLTVTSAQKNPTAFYLCASRTGNGYTFGSGTRLTVV.

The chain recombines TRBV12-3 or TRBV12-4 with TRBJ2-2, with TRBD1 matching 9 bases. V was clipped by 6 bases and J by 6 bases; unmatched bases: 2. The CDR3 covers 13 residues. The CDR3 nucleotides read TGTGCCAGCAGACGACAGGGGGCCGGGGAGCTGTTTTTT. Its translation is CASRRQGAGELFF.

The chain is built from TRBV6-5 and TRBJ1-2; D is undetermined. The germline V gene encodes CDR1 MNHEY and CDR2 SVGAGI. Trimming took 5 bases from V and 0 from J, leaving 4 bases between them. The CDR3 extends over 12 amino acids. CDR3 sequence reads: CASSPSNYGYTF. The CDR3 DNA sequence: TGTGCCAGCAGTCCCTCTAACTATGGCTACACCTTC.

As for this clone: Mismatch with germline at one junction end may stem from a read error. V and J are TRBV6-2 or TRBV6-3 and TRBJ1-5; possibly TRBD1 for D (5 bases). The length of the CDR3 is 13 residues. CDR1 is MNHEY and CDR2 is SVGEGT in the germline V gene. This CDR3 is CASSYSGRTSGAF. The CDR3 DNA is TGTGCCAGCAGTTACTCGGGACGGACCTCCGGGGCTTTT.

The CDR3 nucleotides are TGTGCCAGCAGCCCCCGACTAGCGGGGTCGAATGAGCAGTTCTTC. This gives the protein CASSPRLAGSNEQFF. The chain links TRBV7-9 to TRBJ2-1, with 11 bases matching TRBD2. The CDR3 loop spans 15 amino acids. Germline V gene data show CDR1 as SEHNR and CDR2 as FQNEAQ (reference sequence). Unmatched junction bases numbered 7, after V lost 5 bases and J lost 7 bases.

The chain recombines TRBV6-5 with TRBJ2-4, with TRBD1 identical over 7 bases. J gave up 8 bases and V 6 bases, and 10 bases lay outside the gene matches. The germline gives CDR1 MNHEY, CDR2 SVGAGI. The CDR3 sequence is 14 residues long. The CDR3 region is CASRRQGLGDIQYF. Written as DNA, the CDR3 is TGTGCCAGCAGAAGACAGGGATTGGGCGACATTCAGTACTTC.

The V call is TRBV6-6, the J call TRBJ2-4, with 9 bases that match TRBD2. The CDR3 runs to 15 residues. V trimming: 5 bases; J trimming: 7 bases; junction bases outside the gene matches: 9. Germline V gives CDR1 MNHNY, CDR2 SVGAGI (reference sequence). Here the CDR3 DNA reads TGTGCCAGCAGTACCGGTTTAGCGGGGGCTAACATTCAGTACTTC. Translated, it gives CASSTGLAGANIQYF.

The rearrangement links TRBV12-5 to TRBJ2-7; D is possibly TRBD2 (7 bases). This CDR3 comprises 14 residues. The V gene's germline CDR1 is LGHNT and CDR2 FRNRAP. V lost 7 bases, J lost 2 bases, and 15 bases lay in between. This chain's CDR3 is CASALGGPTYEQYF. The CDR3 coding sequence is TGTGCTAGTGCCCTCGGGGGGCCCACCTACGAGCAGTACTTC.

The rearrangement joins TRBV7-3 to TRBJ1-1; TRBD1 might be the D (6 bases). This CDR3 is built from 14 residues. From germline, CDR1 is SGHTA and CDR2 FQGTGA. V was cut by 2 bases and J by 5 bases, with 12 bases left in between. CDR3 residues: CASSLSPGETEAFF. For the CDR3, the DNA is TGTGCCAGCAGCTTATCACCAGGGGAAACTGAAGCTTTCTTT.

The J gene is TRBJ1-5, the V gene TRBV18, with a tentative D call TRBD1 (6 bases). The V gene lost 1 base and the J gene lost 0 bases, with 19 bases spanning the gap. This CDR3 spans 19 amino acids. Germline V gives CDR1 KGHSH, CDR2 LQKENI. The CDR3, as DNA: TGTGCCAGCTCACCACTGGCAGGGGCCCCCCTATATAGCAATCAGCCCCAGCATTTT. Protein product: CASSPLAGAPLYSNQPQHF.

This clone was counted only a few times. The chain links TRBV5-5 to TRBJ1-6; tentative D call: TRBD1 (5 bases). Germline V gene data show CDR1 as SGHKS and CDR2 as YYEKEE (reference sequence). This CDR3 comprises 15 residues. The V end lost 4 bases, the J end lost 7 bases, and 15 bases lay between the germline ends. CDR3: CASSPPGGQNSPLHF. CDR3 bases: TGTGCCAGCAGCCCCCCCGGGGGTCAGAATTCACCCCTCCACTTT.

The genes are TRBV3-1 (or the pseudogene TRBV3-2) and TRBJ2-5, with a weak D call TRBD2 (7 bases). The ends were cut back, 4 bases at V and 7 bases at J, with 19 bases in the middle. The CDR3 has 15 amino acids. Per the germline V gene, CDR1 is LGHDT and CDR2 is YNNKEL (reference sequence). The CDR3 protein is CASSPLVGGAGTQYF. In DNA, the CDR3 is TGTGCCAGCAGCCCGCTCGTGGGGGGGGCAGGGACCCAGTACTTC.

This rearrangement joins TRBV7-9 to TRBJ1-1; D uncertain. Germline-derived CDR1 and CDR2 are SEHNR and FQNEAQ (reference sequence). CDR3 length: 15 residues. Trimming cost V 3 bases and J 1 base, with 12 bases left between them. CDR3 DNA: TGTGCCAGCAGCTTTCGTCGTCGGGGGAACACTGAAGCTTTCTTT. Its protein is CASSFRRRGNTEAFF.

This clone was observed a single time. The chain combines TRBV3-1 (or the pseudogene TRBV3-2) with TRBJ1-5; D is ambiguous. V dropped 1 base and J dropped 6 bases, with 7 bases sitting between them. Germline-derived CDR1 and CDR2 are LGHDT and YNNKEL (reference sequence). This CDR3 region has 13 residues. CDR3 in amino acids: CASSQAEAQPQHF. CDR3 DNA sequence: TGTGCCAGCAGCCAAGCAGAGGCTCAGCCCCAGCATTTT.

CDR3 amino acids: CASSFASYNEQFF. CDR3 in DNA: TGTGCCAGCAGTTTCGCCTCCTACAATGAGCAGTTCTTC. This chain joins TRBV27 and TRBJ2-1; no firm D call. The length of the CDR3 is 13 residues. V dropped 3 bases and J dropped 0 bases, with 3 bases sitting between them. CDR1 MNHEY and CDR2 SMNVEV come from the germline V gene (reference sequence).

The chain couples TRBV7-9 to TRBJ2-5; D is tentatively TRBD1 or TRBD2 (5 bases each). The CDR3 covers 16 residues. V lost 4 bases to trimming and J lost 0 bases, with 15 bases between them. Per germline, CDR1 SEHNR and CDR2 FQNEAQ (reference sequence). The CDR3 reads CASSSLAGAYQETQYF. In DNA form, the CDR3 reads TGTGCCAGCAGCTCCCTCGCCGGGGCCTACCAAGAGACCCAGTACTTC.

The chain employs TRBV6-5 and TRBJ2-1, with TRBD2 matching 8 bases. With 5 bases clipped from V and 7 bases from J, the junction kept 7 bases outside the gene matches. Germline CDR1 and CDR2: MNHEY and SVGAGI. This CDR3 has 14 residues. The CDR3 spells CASSTPGGLNEQFF. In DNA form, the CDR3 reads TGTGCCAGCAGTACCCCGGGAGGGCTGAATGAGCAGTTCTTC.